This entry lists 32 T cell receptor beta chains sequenced from one sample in a study of blood T cell repertoires in COVID-19. Assay used: immunoSEQ multiplex PCR; TCRdb lists only in-frame clones, some missing. The profile shows some 33,000 clones, more than 70% of them singletons. The sample comprised peripheral blood. These TCRs come from a human donor in a cohort sampled during active COVID-19.

The chain recombines TRBV7-9 with TRBJ1-1, with D possibly TRBD1 on 6 matching bases. Trimming stripped 1 base from V and 4 bases from J, with 10 bases between. This CDR3 has 14 residues. Germline assignment: CDR1 SEHNR and CDR2 FQNEAQ (reference sequence). CDR3 region: CASSLVLGGTEAFF. The CDR3 region has the DNA TGTGCCAGCAGCTTAGTCTTAGGGGGCACTGAAGCTTTCTTT.

V is TRBV5-6 and J is TRBJ2-1; 7 nucleotides agree with TRBD2. The germline CDR1 and CDR2 sequences are SGHDT and YYEEEE. CDR3 length: 14 amino acids. With V trimmed by 0 bases and J by 6 bases, 3 bases remained unmatched. The CDR3 nucleotides read TGTGCCAGCAGCTTGGGTGGACTAGTCAATGAGCAGTTCTTC. It specifies CASSLGGLVNEQFF.

By its share, this clone is medium-sized (0.01 to 0.1%). This chain links TRBV5-4 with TRBJ2-7; a possible D gene is TRBD2 (5 bases). In germline, CDR1 is SGHNT, CDR2 YYREEE (reference sequence). Deletions cut 4 bases from V and 4 bases from J, with 18 bases between. The CDR3 is made up of 15 amino acids. CDR3 sequence: CASSPTADSRYEQYF. CDR3 sequence (DNA): TGTGCCAGCAGCCCTACAGCGGACTCCCGGTACGAGCAGTACTTC.

In this sample, this clone turned up once. The V call is TRBV5-1, the J call TRBJ1-1, with 7 positions matching TRBD1. J lost 5 bases, V lost 0 bases, and 10 bases had no gene match. In germline, CDR1 is SGHRS, CDR2 YFSETQ. The CDR3 consists of 16 residues. CDR3 in amino acids: CASSLEGPGQRTEAFF. CDR3 bases: TGCGCCAGCAGCTTGGAGGGCCCGGGACAGAGGACTGAAGCTTTCTTT.

The genes are TRBV2 and TRBJ2-7, with 7 bases aligning to TRBD2. The CDR3 runs to 14 residues. V trimming: 3 bases; J trimming: 6 bases; junction bases outside the gene matches: 8. Germline loops: CDR1 SNHLY, CDR2 FYNNEI. CDR3: CASSDNGRPGEQYF. In DNA form, the CDR3 reads TGTGCCAGCAGTGACAACGGGAGGCCGGGCGAGCAGTACTTC. Supplemented by reference TRBV2 and TRBJ2-7, the full variable domain reads EPEVTQTPSHQVTQMGQEVILRCVPISNHLYFYWYRQILGQKVEFLVSFYNNEISEKSEIFDDQFSVERPDGSNFTLKIRSTKLEDSAMYFCASSDNGRPGEQYFGPGTRLTVT.

The chain joins TRBV5-6 to TRBJ2-7, with D hard to call. The V gene's germline CDR1 is SGHDT and CDR2 YYEEEE. V lost 0 bases and J 2 bases, leaving 9 bases between the germline ends. The CDR3 spans 14 residues. The CDR3 DNA reads as TGTGCCAGCAGCTTGGCCCCCCGGGCCTACGAGCAGTACTTC. Its protein is CASSLAPRAYEQYF.

The chain combines TRBV7-9 with TRBJ2-5, with no clear D. The germline V gene has CDR1 SEHNR and CDR2 FQNEAQ (reference sequence). This CDR3 is built from 15 residues. Trimming took 4 bases from V and 0 from J, leaving 12 bases between them. The CDR3: CASSWKGEYQETQYF. The DNA for the CDR3 is TGTGCCAGCAGCTGGAAAGGAGAGTACCAAGAGACCCAGTACTTC.

V is TRBV7-9 and J is TRBJ2-7; TRBD2 is a possible D gene (5 bases). The V gene lost 9 bases and the J gene lost 3 bases, with 9 bases spanning the gap. From germline, CDR1 is SEHNR and CDR2 FQNEAQ (reference sequence). The CDR3 contains 11 residues. The DNA for the CDR3 is TGTGCCAGTCGAGAGGGCTACGAGCAGTACTTC. Its translation: CASREGYEQYF.

The gene calls are TRBV7-9 and TRBJ2-7; D perhaps matches TRBD1 (5 bases). The germline V and J ends were trimmed by 6 bases and 2 bases, with 8 bases remaining between them. CDR3 length: 12 residues. Germline assignment: CDR1 SEHNR and CDR2 FQNEAQ (reference sequence). The DNA of the CDR3 is TGTGCCAGCAGGCAGGGAACCTACGAGCAGTACTTC. It specifies CASRQGTYEQYF.

This clone occurred a few times. The V and J genes are TRBV27 and TRBJ1-5; D gene ambiguous. V gave up 5 bases and J gave up 4 bases, with 9 bases separating them. Per the germline V gene, CDR1 is MNHEY and CDR2 is SMNVEV (reference sequence). The CDR3 covers 13 residues. The CDR3 spells CASSLHSNQPQHF. CDR3 nucleotide sequence: TGTGCCAGCAGTCTCCACTCAAATCAGCCCCAGCATTTT.

The CDR3: CASSLGTGDRYGYTF. CDR3 DNA sequence: TGTGCCAGTAGTCTCGGGACAGGGGATCGGTATGGCTACACCTTC. This chain links TRBV19 with TRBJ1-2; 10 positions agree with TRBD1. J gave up 5 bases and V 5 bases, and 8 bases lay outside the gene matches. Germline CDR1 and CDR2: LNHDA and SQIVND (reference sequence). This CDR3 has 15 amino acids.

The V and J genes are TRBV30 and TRBJ2-1, with D maybe TRBD1 (5 bases). Germline loops: CDR1 GTSNPN, CDR2 SVGIG (reference sequence). V lost 0 bases, J lost 5 bases, and 8 bases lay in between. This CDR3 comprises 13 residues. CDR3 sequence: CAWSVQGDNEQFF. DNA of the CDR3: TGTGCCTGGAGTGTGCAAGGGGACAATGAGCAGTTCTTC.

This chain joins TRBV7-5 and TRBJ2-7; the table's D call, TRBD1, has no DNA check behind it. TRBV7-5 constitutes a pseudogene. The CDR3 runs to 16 residues. The CDR3 DNA is TGTGCCAGAAGACCTGAAAGGACAGGGGACTCCTACGAGCAGTACTTC. This sequence encodes CARRPERTGDSYEQYF.

For the CDR3, the DNA is TGTGCCAGCAGATCCGACAGGGGTGGCTACAATGAGCAGTTCTTC. Protein product: CASRSDRGGYNEQFF. The chain is built from TRBV5-4 and TRBJ2-1, with TRBD1 matching over 8 bases. J lost 3 bases, V lost 5 bases, and 7 bases had no gene match. The CDR3 has 15 amino acids. Germline CDR1 and CDR2: SGHNT and YYREEE (reference sequence).

The rearrangement joins TRBV7-9 to TRBJ2-1; 10 bases are shared with TRBD2. Germline lookup yields CDR1 SEHNR and CDR2 FQNEAQ (reference sequence). The CDR3 sequence is 15 residues long. The CDR3 here is CVTSEREGRFGEQFF. The CDR3 bases are TGTGTCACCTCTGAGCGGGAGGGCCGTTTTGGAGAGCAGTTCTTC.

The chain has TRBV19 and TRBJ2-3, with D maybe TRBD1 (5 bases). Germline V CDR1 and CDR2: LNHDA, SQIVND (reference sequence). This CDR3 comprises 15 residues. The V gene lost 3 bases and the J gene lost 2 bases, with 12 bases spanning the gap. CDR3 protein: CASSMWGWDTDTQYF. The CDR3 DNA is TGTGCCAGTAGTATGTGGGGCTGGGACACAGATACGCAGTATTTT.

The chain uses TRBV4-2 and TRBJ1-1, with TRBD1 matching 9 bases. The ends lost 3 bases at V and 1 base at J; junction bases unmatched: 0. The CDR3 has 14 residues. Per the germline V gene, CDR1 is LGHNA and CDR2 is YNFKEQ. CDR3 amino acids: CASSQDRGNTEAFF. The CDR3 DNA is TGTGCCAGCAGCCAGGACAGGGGGAACACTGAAGCTTTCTTT.

The chain uses TRBV6-5 and TRBJ1-2, with 9 positions matching TRBD1. The germline V gene has CDR1 MNHEY and CDR2 SVGAGI. J was trimmed by 4 bases and V by 5 bases; bases with no gene match: 5. This CDR3 spans 14 amino acids. In nucleotides, the CDR3 is TGTGCCAGCAGTCCAACAGGGGGCCTCTATGGCTACACCTTC. Its protein is CASSPTGGLYGYTF.

The rearrangement joins TRBV7-3 to TRBJ2-3; D is unclear. The CDR3 contains 13 residues. The germline gives CDR1 SGHTA, CDR2 FQGTGA. Trimming removed 5 bases from V and 6 bases from J, with 12 bases in between. The chain's CDR3 is CASSRSFRDTQYF. As DNA, the CDR3 is TGTGCCAGCAGCCGTTCTTTCCGTGATACGCAGTATTTT.

The chain carries TRBV2 and TRBJ2-3, with TRBD1 identical over 7 bases. V shed 3 bases and J 5 bases; nucleotides not matched to a gene: 8. In germline, CDR1 is SNHLY, CDR2 FYNNEI. The CDR3 consists of 15 residues. The CDR3 sequence is CASSDRQGVIDTQYF. Here the CDR3 DNA reads TGTGCCAGCAGTGATCGGCAGGGGGTTATAGATACGCAGTATTTT.

The chain uses TRBV10-3 and TRBJ1-5; 8 bases agree with TRBD1. This CDR3 has 14 amino acids. Germline values: CDR1 ENHRY, CDR2 SYGVKD. V was clipped by 8 bases and J by 3 bases; unmatched bases: 6. This CDR3 reads CAIAGTGDNQPQHF. DNA for the CDR3: TGTGCCATCGCCGGGACAGGTGACAATCAGCCCCAGCATTTT.

The rearrangement uses TRBV5-6 and TRBJ1-1; tentative D call: TRBD1 (6 bases). V lost 7 bases and J lost 1, with 14 bases in between. Germline V gene sequence: CDR1 SGHDT, CDR2 YYEEEE. The CDR3 is 14 amino acids. CDR3 sequence: CASGWTAENTEAFF. The CDR3, as DNA: TGTGCCAGCGGGTGGACAGCAGAGAACACTGAAGCTTTCTTT.

The chain combines TRBV7-9 with TRBJ2-1; D is perhaps TRBD1 (6 bases). The length of the CDR3 is 14 residues. V gave up 5 bases and J gave up 12 bases, with 20 bases separating them. Germline V gene sequence: CDR1 SEHNR, CDR2 FQNEAQ (reference sequence). The CDR3 coding sequence is TGTGCCAGCAGCCCCAGGACAGCCCCAAAGGGGCAGTTCTTC. Protein sequence: CASSPRTAPKGQFF.

The rearrangement joins TRBV27 to TRBJ2-7; 7 bases align to TRBD1. This CDR3 is 16 amino acids long. From germline, CDR1 is MNHEY and CDR2 SMNVEV (reference sequence). The trim removed 2 bases at V and 1 base at J, leaving 8 bases unmatched. The CDR3 DNA follows: TGTGCCAGCAGTTTACTCGGGACAGCCCAATCCTACGAGCAGTACTTC. Residues: CASSLLGTAQSYEQYF.

The V call is TRBV5-1, the J call TRBJ2-5; tentative D call: TRBD2 (5 bases). The CDR3 spans 15 residues. Germline V gives CDR1 SGHRS, CDR2 YFSETQ. V lost 1 base, J lost 0 bases, and 10 bases lay in between. The CDR3 region is CASSLWGEYQETQYF. The CDR3 DNA sequence: TGCGCCAGCAGCTTGTGGGGAGAGTACCAAGAGACCCAGTACTTC.

To note about this clone: Compared with germline, one end of the junction differs, possibly owing to a read error. The V and J genes are TRBV5-1 and TRBJ1-1; 7 bases are a match to TRBD1. CDR1 SGHRS and CDR2 YFSETQ come from the germline V gene. This CDR3 spans 17 amino acids. CDR3 in DNA: TGCGCCAGCAGCCCCAACACCCCGACAGGGTTGAATACTGAAGCTTTCTTT. It codes for CASSPNTPTGLNTEAFF. Full variable domain (missing parts from reference TRBV5-1 and TRBJ1-1): KAGVTQTPRYLIKTRGQQVTLSCSPISGHRSVSWYQQTPGQGLQFLFEYFSETQRNKGNFPGRFSGRQFSNSRSEMNVSTLELGDSALYLCASSPNTPTGLNTEAFFGQGTRLTVV.

This clone occurred a few times. The chain is built from TRBV9 and TRBJ2-7; 7 nucleotides align to TRBD2. CDR3 size: 14 residues. The germline V gene encodes CDR1 SGDLS and CDR2 YYNGEE. The J segment lost 3 bases and the V segment lost 6 bases, leaving 9 bases of the junction unmatched. The CDR3 DNA reads TGTGCCAGCACCACTTCCGGACTAGTCTACGAGCAGTACTTC. Translating it yields CASTTSGLVYEQYF.

The chain is built from TRBV18 and TRBJ2-7, with D perhaps matching TRBD1 (6 bases). Germline values: CDR1 KGHSH, CDR2 LQKENI. CDR3 length equals 14 residues. V lost 1 base and J 3 bases, leaving 10 bases between the germline ends. The CDR3 here is CASSPLSRGYEQYF. CDR3 coding DNA: TGTGCCAGCTCACCACTATCCAGGGGCTACGAGCAGTACTTC.

The V call is TRBV19, the J call TRBJ1-3, with D unresolved. The CDR3 extends over 16 amino acids. Germline V CDR1 and CDR2: LNHDA, SQIVND (reference sequence). V was cut by 1 base and J by 0 bases, with 10 bases left in between. CDR3 sequence reads: CASSIGRESSGNTIYF. For the CDR3, the DNA is TGTGCCAGTAGTATAGGGAGGGAGAGCTCTGGAAACACCATATATTTT.

V and J are TRBV4-1 and TRBJ1-1; D might be TRBD1 (5 bases). The CDR3 has 16 residues. The V end lost 3 bases, the J end lost 2 bases, and 16 bases lay between the germline ends. The V gene's germline CDR1 is MGHRA and CDR2 YSYEKL. The CDR3 reads CASSHPWTRANTEAFF. The DNA for the CDR3 is TGCGCCAGCAGCCATCCCTGGACAAGAGCCAACACTGAAGCTTTCTTT.

This clone was detected only once. This sequence joins TRBV5-6 and TRBJ1-3; weak D call: TRBD1 (6 bases). The CDR3 is made up of 13 amino acids. The V and J ends lost 2 bases and 8 bases respectively, with 11 bases between them. Germline CDR1 SGHDT, CDR2 YYEEEE. This CDR3 is CASSFQGQDTIYF. Here the CDR3 DNA reads TGTGCCAGCAGCTTTCAGGGGCAAGACACCATATATTTT.

This rearrangement joins TRBV6-6 to TRBJ2-7; D gene ambiguous. This CDR3 region has 11 residues. Trimming took off 4 bases at V and 7 bases at J, with 8 bases between the two ends. The germline V gene has CDR1 MNHNY and CDR2 SVGAGI (reference sequence). The DNA for the CDR3 is TGTGCCAGCAGTTTCCACACAGAGCAGTACTTC. Translated, it gives CASSFHTEQYF.